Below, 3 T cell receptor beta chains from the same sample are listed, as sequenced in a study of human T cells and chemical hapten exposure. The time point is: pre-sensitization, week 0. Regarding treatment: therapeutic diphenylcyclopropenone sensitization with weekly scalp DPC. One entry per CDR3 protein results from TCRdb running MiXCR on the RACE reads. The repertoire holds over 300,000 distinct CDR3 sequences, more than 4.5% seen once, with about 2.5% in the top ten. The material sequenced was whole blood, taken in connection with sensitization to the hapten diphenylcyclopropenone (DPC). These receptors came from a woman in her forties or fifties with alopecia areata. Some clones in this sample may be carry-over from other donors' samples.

The CDR3 DNA reads TGCGCCAGCAGCTTCGCAGGACAAAGCTCCTATAATTCACCCCTCCACTTT. Its translation is CASSFAGQSSYNSPLHF. V usage is TRBV5-1 and J usage is TRBJ1-6; a weak D match, TRBD1 (5 bases). The CDR3 is made up of 17 amino acids. V was clipped by 2 bases and J by 0 bases, with 12 bases between them. The germline V gene encodes CDR1 SGHRS and CDR2 YFSETQ.

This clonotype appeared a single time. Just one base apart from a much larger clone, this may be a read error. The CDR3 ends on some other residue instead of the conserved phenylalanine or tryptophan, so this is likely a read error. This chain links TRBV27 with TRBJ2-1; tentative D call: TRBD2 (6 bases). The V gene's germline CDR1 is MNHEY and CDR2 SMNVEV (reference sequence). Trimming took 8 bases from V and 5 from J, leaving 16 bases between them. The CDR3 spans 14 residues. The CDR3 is CASLSGRRNNEQFL. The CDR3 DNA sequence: TGTGCCAGCCTTAGCGGACGGCGGAACAATGAGCAGTTCTTA.

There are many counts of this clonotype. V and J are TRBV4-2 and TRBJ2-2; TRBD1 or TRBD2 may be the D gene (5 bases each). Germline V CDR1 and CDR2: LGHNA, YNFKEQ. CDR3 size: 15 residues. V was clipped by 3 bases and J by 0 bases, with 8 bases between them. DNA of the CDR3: TGTGCCAGCAGCCAGGGACGTACGAACACCGGGGAGCTGTTTTTT. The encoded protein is CASSQGRTNTGELFF.